What follows are 14 T cell receptor beta chains derived from one specimen sequenced in a study of siplizumab effects on memory and regulatory T cells (dated by TCRdb to the late 2010s). Libraries came from the immunoSEQ multiplex PCR assay. As stored in TCRdb, this immuneACCESS dataset retains in-frame rearrangements with V and J assigned. A fraction of the clones does not appear; measured against another copy, unresolved V genes explain less than half of the discrepancy, and the remainder lacks a known reason. The sample profile shows about 120,000 clones; roughly 94% of them were found once. Of the sample, roughly 1.5% falls within the top ten clones. The sample consisted of non-Treg CD4+ T cells sorted from blood. Taken with the paper, the label for cell subset or site translates to: FACS-sorted unstimulated CD4+ non-regulatory T cells. These receptors originate from a human donor in good health.

This chain connects TRBV27 to TRBJ1-2; D not certain. The CDR3 consists of 13 residues. V was cut by 5 bases and J by 0 bases, with 7 bases left in between. Germline V gene lookup returns CDR1 MNHEY and CDR2 SMNVEV (reference sequence). This CDR3 reads CASSLRANYGYTF. DNA for the CDR3: TGTGCCAGCAGTCTGAGAGCTAACTATGGCTACACCTTC.

V is TRBV29-1 and J is TRBJ2-7, with 12 positions matching TRBD2. The CDR3 contains 13 residues. Germline V gives CDR1 SQVTM, CDR2 ANQGSEA. V lost 7 bases to trimming and J lost 6 bases; unmatched junction nucleotides: 7. The CDR3 protein is CSARGLAGREQYF. CDR3 coding DNA: TGCAGCGCCCGAGGACTAGCGGGACGCGAGCAGTACTTC.

Here the CDR3 reads CASSYPLAKGTYEQYF. The CDR3 region has the DNA TGTGCCAGCAGTTACCCACTCGCAAAGGGTACCTACGAGCAGTACTTC. The J gene is TRBJ2-7, the V gene TRBV6-6; the D is unclear. Germline assignment: CDR1 MNHNY and CDR2 SVGAGI (reference sequence). Trimming removed 2 bases from V and 2 bases from J, with 16 bases in between. The CDR3 has 16 amino acids.

This chain links TRBV7-9 with TRBJ2-1; 14 nucleotides line up with TRBD2. The CDR3 runs 15 residues. The V segment lost 4 bases and the J segment 7 bases; nucleotides outside the gene matches: 3. CDR1 and CDR2 (germline): SEHNR, FQNEAQ (reference sequence). The CDR3 spells CASSSRLAGGNEQFF. As DNA, the CDR3 is TGTGCCAGCAGCTCCAGACTAGCGGGGGGGAATGAGCAGTTCTTC.

This rearrangement joins TRBV18 to TRBJ1-1; the D gene is possibly TRBD1 (6 bases). The CDR3 has 14 residues. Trimming stripped 3 bases from V and 1 base from J, with 9 bases between. Germline values: CDR1 KGHSH, CDR2 LQKENI. The chain's CDR3 is CASSPRQANTEAFF. The DNA of the CDR3 is TGTGCCAGCTCACCGCGACAGGCGAACACTGAAGCTTTCTTT.

The chain couples TRBV7-9 to TRBJ2-1; weak D call: TRBD2 (5 bases). Germline-derived CDR1 and CDR2 are SEHNR and FQNEAQ (reference sequence). Trimming stripped 5 bases from V and 6 bases from J, with 11 bases between. The CDR3 loop spans 13 amino acids. CDR3 in DNA: TGTGCCAGCAGCCGGCTAGCTCCCAATGAGCAGTTCTTC. Its translation: CASSRLAPNEQFF.

This chain uses TRBV7-2 with TRBJ2-7, with a weak D call TRBD2 (6 bases). Trimming pared 1 base from V and 2 bases from J, leaving 9 bases between. The CDR3 runs 14 residues. Germline CDR1 SGHTA, CDR2 FQGNSA. The CDR3 DNA reads as TGTGCCAGCAGCTTAGAGGGAGGAGCCTACGAGCAGTACTTC. Translating gives CASSLEGGAYEQYF.

The chain uses TRBV5-1 and TRBJ1-1; 7 bases fit TRBD1. This CDR3 is 15 amino acids long. V shed 6 bases, J shed 1 base, and the junction held 9 bases outside the gene matches. CDR1 is SGHRS and CDR2 is YFSETQ in the germline V gene. The CDR3 sequence is CASNNRDSSNTEAFF. The DNA for the CDR3 is TGCGCCAGCAATAACCGGGACAGCTCGAACACTGAAGCTTTCTTT.

This clone has a single count. The chain links TRBV5-1 to TRBJ2-6; no definite D call. The ends were cut back, 0 bases at V and 4 bases at J, with 8 bases in the middle. Germline-derived CDR1 and CDR2 are SGHRS and YFSETQ. This CDR3 has 15 residues. The CDR3 protein is CASSLERVGANVLTF. CDR3 coding DNA: TGCGCCAGCAGCTTGGAACGGGTCGGGGCCAACGTCCTGACTTTC.

V usage is TRBV18 and J usage is TRBJ1-1, with 7 bases matching TRBD1. The germline V gene encodes CDR1 KGHSH and CDR2 LQKENI. The CDR3 has 13 amino acids. V was pared by 7 bases and J by 6 bases, with 8 bases of the junction left unmatched. CDR3 bases: TGTGCCAGCTTAGACAGGGTTTCCGCTGAAGCTTTCTTT. Its protein product is CASLDRVSAEAFF.

The V call is TRBV5-1, the J call TRBJ2-7; unclear D gene. The V end lost 0 bases, the J end lost 1 base, and 8 bases lay between the germline ends. This CDR3 has 14 amino acids. CDR1 is SGHRS, CDR2 YFSETQ, per germline. CDR3 loop: CASSLAGTSYEQYF. The CDR3 nucleotides read TGCGCCAGCAGCTTGGCAGGCACTTCCTACGAGCAGTACTTC.

The chain carries TRBV19 and TRBJ1-1; D uncertain. The germline V and J ends were trimmed by 6 bases and 2 bases, with 13 bases remaining between them. CDR1 and CDR2 from the germline V gene are LNHDA and SQIVND (reference sequence). This CDR3 is built from 14 residues. CDR3 nucleotide sequence: TGTGCCAGTAGCCCCGGAGGGAAAAACACTGAAGCTTTCTTT. This encodes CASSPGGKNTEAFF.

As regards this clone: Other DNA sequences within the sample encode an identical CDR3. The rearrangement uses TRBV29-1 and TRBJ2-1, with TRBD1 identical over 9 bases. V shed 7 bases, J shed 6 bases, and the junction held 10 bases outside the gene matches. This CDR3 has 14 residues. Germline V gene sequence: CDR1 SQVTM, CDR2 ANQGSEA. This chain's CDR3 is CSARSQTGGNEQFF. For the CDR3, the DNA is TGCAGCGCCCGCAGTCAGACAGGGGGCAATGAGCAGTTCTTC.

The genes are TRBV9 and TRBJ1-2; possibly TRBD1 for D (5 bases). CDR1 SGDLS and CDR2 YYNGEE come from the germline V gene. The CDR3 is 14 residues long. V lost 4 bases and J 7 bases, leaving 17 bases between the germline ends. In DNA form, the CDR3 reads TGTGCCAGCAGCTCCGCGGCGAGGGGCGGTGGCTACACCTTC. Translating gives CASSSAARGGGYTF.